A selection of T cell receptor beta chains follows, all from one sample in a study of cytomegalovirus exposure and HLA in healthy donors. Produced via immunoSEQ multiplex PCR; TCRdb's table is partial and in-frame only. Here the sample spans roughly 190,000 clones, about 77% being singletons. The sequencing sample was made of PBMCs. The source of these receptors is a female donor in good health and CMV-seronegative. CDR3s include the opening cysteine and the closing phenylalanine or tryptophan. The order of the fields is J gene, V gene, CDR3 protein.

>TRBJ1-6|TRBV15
CATQDRGGSPLHF
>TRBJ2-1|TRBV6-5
CASSYGGTAYGNEQFF
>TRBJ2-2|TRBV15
CATSLRGNTGELFF
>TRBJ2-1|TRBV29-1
CSAHGGYRSYNEQFF
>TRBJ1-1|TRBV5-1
CASSAGTGYQYTEAFF
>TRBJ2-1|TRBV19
CASSIEEGGEQFF
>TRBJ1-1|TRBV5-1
CASSQQGYNTEAFF
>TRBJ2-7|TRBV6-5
CASKPDRATYEQYF
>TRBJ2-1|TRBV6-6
CASQRGAAYNEQFF
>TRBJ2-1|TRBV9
CASSATDNEQFF
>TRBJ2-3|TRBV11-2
CASSLDWRGTDTQYF
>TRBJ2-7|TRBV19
CASTDYPTGNEQYF
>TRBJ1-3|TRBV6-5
CASRETGFPGNTIYF
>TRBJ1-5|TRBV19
CASSDRGGSNQPQHF
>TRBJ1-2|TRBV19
CASSIPGQGVVGYTF
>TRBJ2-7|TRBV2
CASIDGTGLDEQYF
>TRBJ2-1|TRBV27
CASSRPGLAGVDEQFF
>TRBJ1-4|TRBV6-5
CASSKTGLEEKLFF
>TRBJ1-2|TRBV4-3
CASSQDVTGAANYGYTF
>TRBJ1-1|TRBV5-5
CASSHAGKNTEAFF
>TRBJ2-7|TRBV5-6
CASRSSGGSYEQYF
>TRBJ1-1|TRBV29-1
CSARTGINTEAFF
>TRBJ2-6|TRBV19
CASNEDRGSSGANVLTF
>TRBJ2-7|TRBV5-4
CASSLEQVGEQYF
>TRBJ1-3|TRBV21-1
CASSPEISDLTSGNTIYF
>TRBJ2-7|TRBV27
CASSSPGQVREQYF
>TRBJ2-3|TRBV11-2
CASRELAHTDTQYF
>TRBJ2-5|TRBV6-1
CASNNPVEETQYF
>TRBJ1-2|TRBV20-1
CSAPKNYGYTF
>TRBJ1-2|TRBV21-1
CASSKPRTSGIGYTF
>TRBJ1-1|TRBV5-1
CASSLAQGNTEAFF
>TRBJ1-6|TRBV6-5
CASSTGSQGNSPLHF
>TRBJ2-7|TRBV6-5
CASSYSNTGYEQYF
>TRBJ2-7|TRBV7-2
CASSLAVGVNYEQYF
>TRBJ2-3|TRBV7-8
CASSFGLAGGPDTQYF
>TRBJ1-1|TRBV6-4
CASSVGGTASEAFF
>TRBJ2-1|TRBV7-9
CASSWGLAGVLYNEQFF
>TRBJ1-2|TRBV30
CACSDRDTYGYTF
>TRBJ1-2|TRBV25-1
CATGTVSGYTF
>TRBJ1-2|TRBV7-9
CASSPDTQTNYGYTF
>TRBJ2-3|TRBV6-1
CASSVGLAGVADTQYF
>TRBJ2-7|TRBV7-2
CASSKPYYEQYF
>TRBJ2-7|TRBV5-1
CASSLTGTGAHEQYF
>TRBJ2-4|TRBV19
CASSQPGDKNIQYF
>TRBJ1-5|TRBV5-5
CASSLGSGGPKPQHF